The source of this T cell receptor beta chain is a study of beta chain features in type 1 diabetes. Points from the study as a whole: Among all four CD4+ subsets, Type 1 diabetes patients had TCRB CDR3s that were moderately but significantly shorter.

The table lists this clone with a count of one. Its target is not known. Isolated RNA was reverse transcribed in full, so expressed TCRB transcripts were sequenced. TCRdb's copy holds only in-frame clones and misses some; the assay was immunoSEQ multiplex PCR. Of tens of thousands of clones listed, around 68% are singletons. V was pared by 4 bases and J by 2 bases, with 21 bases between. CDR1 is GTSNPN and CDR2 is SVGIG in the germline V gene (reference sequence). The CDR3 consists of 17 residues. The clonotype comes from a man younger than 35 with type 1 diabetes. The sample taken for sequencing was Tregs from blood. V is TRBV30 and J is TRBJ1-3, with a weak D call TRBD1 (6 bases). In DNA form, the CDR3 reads TGTGCCTGGACGTATGTAGGGGGAAAGGCTACTGGAAACACCATATATTTT. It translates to CAWTYVGGKATGNTIYF.